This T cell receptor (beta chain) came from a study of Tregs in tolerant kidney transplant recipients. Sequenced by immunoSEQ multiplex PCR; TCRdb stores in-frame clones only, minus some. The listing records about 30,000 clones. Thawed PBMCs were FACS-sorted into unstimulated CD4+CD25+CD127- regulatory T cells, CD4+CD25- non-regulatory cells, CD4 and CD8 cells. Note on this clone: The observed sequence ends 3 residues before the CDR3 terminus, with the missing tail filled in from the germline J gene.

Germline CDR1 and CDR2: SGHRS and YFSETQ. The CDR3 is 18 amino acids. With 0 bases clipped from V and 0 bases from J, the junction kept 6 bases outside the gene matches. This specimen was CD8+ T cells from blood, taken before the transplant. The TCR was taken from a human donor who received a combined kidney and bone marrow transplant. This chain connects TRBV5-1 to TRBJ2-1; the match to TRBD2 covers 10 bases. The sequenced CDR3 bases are TGCGCCAGCAGCTTGGTGGAACTAGCGGGATCCTCCTACAATGAG. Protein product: CASSLVELAGSSYNE. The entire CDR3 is CASSLVELAGSSYNEQFF. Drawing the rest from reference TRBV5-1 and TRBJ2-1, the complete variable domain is KAGVTQTPRYLIKTRGQQVTLSCSPISGHRSVSWYQQTPGQGLQFLFEYFSETQRNKGNFPGRFSGRQFSNSRSEMNVSTLELGDSALYLCASSLVELAGSSYNEQFFGPGTRLTVL.